This T cell receptor beta chain was identified during a study of CXCR3-negative and CXCR3-positive naive CD8 T cells. General observations from the study: Whereas both naive subsets had comparably high diversity, memory CD8+ cells had much lower diversity. Similar TRBV-TRBJ usage was seen in naive cells (both CXCR3-negative and CXCR3-positive), but memory cells differed. Cryopreserved cells partially lost CXCR3 expression, and fresh PBMCs were used in most assays. A higher hydrophobicity marked the TRB CDR3s of CXCR3-positive naive cells versus CXCR3-negative naive cells.

A CD45RO-CCR7+CD27+CD95- phenotype identified naive CD8+ T cells. The TRB libraries of cDNA were built by UMI-labeled 5' RACE. TCRdb re-called the 5' RACE reads; every CDR3 protein appears as one record, without DNA. The table lists some 140,000 distinct CDR3 sequences. The V gene's germline CDR1 is MNHEY and CDR2 SVGAGI. This CDR3 is 19 amino acids long. To note about this clonotype: What it recognizes is unknown.

Sequenced input: naive CXCR3+ CD8+ T cells from blood. Indicated subset: CD45RO-CCR7+CD27+CD95- naive CD8+ T cells expressing CXCR3 (TNR3+). The receptor was isolated from a human donor in good health. Some clones in this sample may be carry-over from other donors' samples. The chain recombines TRBV6-5 with TRBJ2-1; the TCRdb call, TRBD2, lacks DNA for checking. The CDR3 sequence: CASSYRLAGPLSSYNEQFF.